The clone carrying this TCR beta chain showed up just once. Cohort 3 donors were reported recovered after two negative PCRs, clearance, or symptom resolution. The authors' processing: The assay estimated nucleated cells by amplifying reference gene primers. Assay used: immunoSEQ multiplex PCR; TCRdb lists only in-frame clones, some missing. Clone size and the V and J calls come from that table; the DNA yielded D and trimming. The sample carries about 160,000 clones, around 80% recorded once. V was cut by 6 bases and J by 2 bases, with 11 bases left in between. The CDR3 extends over 13 amino acids. Looked up from germline, CDR1 is LNHNV and CDR2 is YYDKDF (reference sequence). This record comes from a study of blood T cell repertoires in COVID-19. The wider study: Sources were T cells, B-cell-depleted T cells, or PBMCs; the material itself was cDNA or gDNA.

V usage is TRBV15 and J usage is TRBJ2-7; perhaps TRBD1 as D (7 bases). The specimen sequenced was PBMCs or T cells enriched from blood (not recorded which). The origin of this receptor is a woman aged 55-70 years who had recovered from COVID-19. CDR3 amino acids: CATSGGTAYEQYF. The DNA for the CDR3 is TGTGCCACCAGTGGCGGGACAGCCTACGAGCAGTACTTC.